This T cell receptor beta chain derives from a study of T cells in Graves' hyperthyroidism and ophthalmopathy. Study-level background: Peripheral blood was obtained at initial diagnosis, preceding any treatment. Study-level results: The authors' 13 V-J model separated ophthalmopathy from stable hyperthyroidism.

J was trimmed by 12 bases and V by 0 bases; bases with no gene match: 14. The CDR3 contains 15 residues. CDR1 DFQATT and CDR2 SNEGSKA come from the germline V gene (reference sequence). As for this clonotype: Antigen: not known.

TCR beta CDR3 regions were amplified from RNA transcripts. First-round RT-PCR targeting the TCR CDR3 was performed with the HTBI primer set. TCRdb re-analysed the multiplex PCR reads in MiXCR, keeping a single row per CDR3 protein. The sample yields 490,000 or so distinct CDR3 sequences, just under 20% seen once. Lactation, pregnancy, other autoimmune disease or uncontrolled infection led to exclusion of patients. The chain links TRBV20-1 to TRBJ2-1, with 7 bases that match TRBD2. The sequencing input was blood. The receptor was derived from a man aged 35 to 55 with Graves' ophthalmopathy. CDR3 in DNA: TGCAGTGCTAGAGATGCCATCCGGGTTGGGGAGGGGCAGTTCTTC. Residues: CSARDAIRVGEGQFF.